This TCR beta chain was sequenced for a study of beta chain features in type 1 diabetes. TCRB transcripts that were expressed got sequenced, as all of the isolated RNA had been reverse transcribed. The average output of naive, central memory and regulatory T cell samples was several million reads. The protocol was immunoSEQ multiplex PCR, while the TCRdb copy is restricted to in-frame clones and leaves out a portion. The sample yields around 300,000 clones, 14% seen once. Trimming left V 2 bases short and J 3 bases short, with 4 bases between. Germline CDR1 reads ENHRY; CDR2 reads SYGVKD. CDR3 length: 12 amino acids. Approximately 0.11 L of blood, on average, came from one heparinised draw per donor. Study-wide findings and caveats: At VDJ recombination sites, type 1 diabetes patients had fewer insertions and more deleted nucleotides.

Note on this clone: Its antigen is currently unknown.

The sequenced sample was central memory CD4+ T cells from blood. This TCR came from a man aged 25 to 40 in good health. The chain employs TRBV10-3 and TRBJ1-2; D call uncertain. CDR3 residues: CAISEGDYGYTF. The CDR3 bases are TGTGCCATCAGTGAGGGTGACTATGGCTACACCTTC.